This TCR beta chain originates from a study of T cells in women clearing cervical HPV infection. Study in general: HLA type could not be excluded as a confounder.

Notes on the study in general: Repertoire richness, not evenness, was significantly elevated in CIN3+ cases versus controls. Each sample's T-cell count was unknown, possibly confounding richness.

Remarks on this clone: Its specificity is unknown. The read terminates 3 residues ahead of where the CDR3 ends, so the germline J gene completes it.

The assay was immunoSEQ multiplex PCR, and TCRdb's table has in-frame clones only and misses some. This table holds 20,000 to 30,000 clones. There are 15 residues in the CDR3. Germline trimming cut 0 bases from V and 4 bases from J; bases unmatched to any gene: 8. The germline CDR1 and CDR2 sequences are DFQATT and SNEGSKA (reference sequence). This chain links TRBV20-1 with TRBJ2-7; 8 bases line up with TRBD2. Specimen: blood buffy coat. This TCR was sampled from a woman aged 18 to 75 with a cervical HPV16 infection that either progressed to CIN3+ or cleared (not recorded which). The CDR3 region is CSARDASGHIYEQYF. The covered CDR3 bases are TGCAGTGCTAGAGACGCTAGCGGGCATATTTACGAG.